The source of this T cell receptor beta chain is a study of T cells in Graves' hyperthyroidism and ophthalmopathy. General study results and limits: It was a median 6.5 months before onset that the model predicted ophthalmopathy.

It was RNA transcripts that yielded the amplified TCR beta CDR3 regions. The primer set for the first-round RT-PCR of the TCR CDR3 was HTBI. TCRdb redid the calling of the multiplex PCR reads with MiXCR, one entry per CDR3 protein. The sample lists roughly 500,000 distinct CDR3 sequences, 40% to 50% occurring once. V lost 6 bases and J 5 bases, leaving 16 bases between the germline ends. The CDR3 has 14 residues. Per germline, CDR1 MNHEY and CDR2 SVGAGI. In this sample, this clonotype turned up many times. As yet, its antigen is unknown. The sequence was collected from an adult woman with Graves' disease, either hyperthyroidism or ophthalmopathy (not recorded which). The chain has TRBV6-5 and TRBJ1-1, with D uncertain. The sample consisted of peripheral blood or thyroid tissue (not recorded which). The DNA for the CDR3 is TGTGCCAGCAGACGGACGACCAGGTGGACTGAAGCTTTCTTT. This gives the protein CASRRTTRWTEAFF.